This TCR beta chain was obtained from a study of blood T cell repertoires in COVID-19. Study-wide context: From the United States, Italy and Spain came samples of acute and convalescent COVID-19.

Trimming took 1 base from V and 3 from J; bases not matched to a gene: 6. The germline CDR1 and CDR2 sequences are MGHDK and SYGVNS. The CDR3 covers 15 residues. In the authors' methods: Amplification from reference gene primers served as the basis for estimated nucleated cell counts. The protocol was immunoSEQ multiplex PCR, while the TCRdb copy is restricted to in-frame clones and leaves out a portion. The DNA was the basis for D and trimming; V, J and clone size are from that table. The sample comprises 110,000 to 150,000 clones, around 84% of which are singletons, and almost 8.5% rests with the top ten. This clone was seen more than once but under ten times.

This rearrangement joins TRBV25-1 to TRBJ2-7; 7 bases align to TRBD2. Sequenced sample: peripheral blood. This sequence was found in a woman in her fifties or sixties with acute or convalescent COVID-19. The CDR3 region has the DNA TGTGCCAGCAGTGAATTTAAGGGCGGGGGCTACGAGCAGTACTTC. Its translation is CASSEFKGGGYEQYF.